This is a list of T cell receptor beta chains from one sample in a study of CD8+ T cells in alopecia areata. Profiled with immunoSEQ multiplex PCR; TCRdb holds only in-frame clones, not every one. Of around 86,000 clones in the sample, about two thirds were seen once. This material consisted of CD8+ T cells sorted from blood, taken around week 42, from a patient treated with tofacitinib. These receptors came from a human donor with alopecia areata. The CDR3 runs from the conserved cysteine through the conserved F or W. D genes are given only for firm matches. Clone size is shown for a subset of rows, as once, few, many or a class of expanded clone.

V gene: TRBV11-2
D gene: TRBD1
J gene: TRBJ1-5
clone size: few
CDR3 protein: CASSTGGTNQPQHF
CDR3 DNA: TGTGCCAGCAGCACAGGGGGTACGAATCAGCCCCAGCATTTT

V gene: TRBV4-3
D gene: -
J gene: TRBJ2-3
clone size: -
CDR3 protein: CASSQVPGGGADTQYF
CDR3 DNA: TGCGCCAGCAGCCAAGTTCCAGGGGGAGGTGCAGATACGCAGTATTTT

V gene: TRBV5-4
D gene: -
J gene: TRBJ2-1
clone size: -
CDR3 protein: CASSSGENEQFF
CDR3 DNA: TGTGCCAGCAGCTCCGGGGAAAATGAGCAGTTCTTC

V gene: TRBV29-1
D gene: -
J gene: TRBJ2-7
clone size: -
CDR3 protein: CSVGGGVGEQYF
CDR3 DNA: TGCAGCGTTGGAGGGGGAGTTGGGGAGCAGTACTTC

V gene: TRBV5-1
D gene: -
J gene: TRBJ1-1
clone size: -
CDR3 protein: CASSGSGEAFF
CDR3 DNA: TGCGCCAGCAGCGGGAGCGGTGAAGCTTTCTTT

V gene: TRBV6-1
D gene: TRBD2
J gene: TRBJ2-5
clone size: -
CDR3 protein: CASSAGGSETQYF
CDR3 DNA: TGTGCCAGCAGTGCGGGGGGGTCGGAGACCCAGTACTTC

V gene: TRBV27
D gene: -
J gene: TRBJ2-1
clone size: -
CDR3 protein: CASSLTRYNEQFF
CDR3 DNA: TGTGCCAGCAGTCTAACTAGATACAATGAGCAGTTCTTC

V gene: TRBV4-3
D gene: -
J gene: TRBJ2-7
clone size: -
CDR3 protein: CASSHIEGVGEQYF
CDR3 DNA: TGCGCCAGCAGCCACATCGAGGGGGTGGGAGAGCAGTACTTC

V gene: TRBV2
D gene: -
J gene: TRBJ2-5
clone size: few
CDR3 protein: CASWLFGQETQYF
CDR3 DNA: TGTGCCAGCTGGTTGTTTGGGCAAGAGACCCAGTACTTC

V gene: TRBV30
D gene: -
J gene: TRBJ2-3
clone size: -
CDR3 protein: CAWSSGTARSTDTQYF
CDR3 DNA: TGTGCCTGGAGTAGTGGTACAGCGAGGAGCACAGATACGCAGTATTTT

V gene: TRBV7-6
D gene: -
J gene: TRBJ1-6
clone size: -
CDR3 protein: CASRDTTNSPLHF
CDR3 DNA: TGTGCCAGCCGGGACACAACAAATTCACCCCTCCACTTT

V gene: TRBV19
D gene: -
J gene: TRBJ1-1
clone size: -
CDR3 protein: CASSTVNTEAFF
CDR3 DNA: TGTGCCAGTAGTACGGTGAACACTGAAGCTTTCTTT

V gene: TRBV5-1
D gene: -
J gene: TRBJ2-7
clone size: -
CDR3 protein: CASSLLPGQPYEQYF
CDR3 DNA: TGCGCCAGCAGCTTGCTTCCGGGACAACCTTACGAGCAGTACTTC

V gene: TRBV30
D gene: -
J gene: TRBJ2-3
clone size: -
CDR3 protein: CAWSSWGLTDTQYF
CDR3 DNA: TGTGCCTGGAGTTCCTGGGGCCTCACAGATACGCAGTATTTT

V gene: TRBV9
D gene: TRBD2
J gene: TRBJ2-3
clone size: -
CDR3 protein: CASSVSGSTDTQYF
CDR3 DNA: TGTGCCAGCAGCGTTAGCGGGAGCACAGATACGCAGTATTTT

V gene: TRBV27
D gene: -
J gene: TRBJ2-7
clone size: -
CDR3 protein: CASSLWEDYEQYF
CDR3 DNA: TGTGCCAGCAGTTTATGGGAGGACTACGAGCAGTACTTC

V gene: TRBV4-1
D gene: -
J gene: TRBJ1-6
clone size: once
CDR3 protein: CASSQSPLGNSPLHF
CDR3 DNA: TGCGCCAGCAGCCAAAGCCCTCTGGGGAATTCACCCCTCCACTTT

V gene: TRBV27
D gene: TRBD1
J gene: TRBJ2-7
clone size: -
CDR3 protein: CASSLFGDREAYEQYF
CDR3 DNA: TGTGCCAGCAGTTTATTCGGGGACAGGGAAGCCTACGAGCAGTACTTC

V gene: TRBV19
D gene: TRBD1
J gene: TRBJ1-5
clone size: -
CDR3 protein: CASIPGQGNQPQHF
CDR3 DNA: TGTGCCAGTATACCGGGACAGGGGAATCAGCCCCAGCATTTT

V gene: TRBV19
D gene: TRBD1
J gene: TRBJ1-5
clone size: -
CDR3 protein: CASSTRTGVNQPQHF
CDR3 DNA: TGTGCCAGTAGTACCCGGACAGGGGTAAACCAGCCCCAGCATTTT

V gene: TRBV29-1
D gene: -
J gene: TRBJ1-4
clone size: -
CDR3 protein: CSVESGPEKLFF
CDR3 DNA: TGCAGCGTTGAATCCGGGCCTGAAAAACTGTTTTTT

V gene: TRBV6-1
D gene: TRBD1
J gene: TRBJ2-1
clone size: -
CDR3 protein: CAVQDRGDYNEQFF
CDR3 DNA: TGTGCCGTACAGGACAGGGGGGACTACAATGAGCAGTTCTTC

V gene: TRBV7-8
D gene: -
J gene: TRBJ2-5
clone size: -
CDR3 protein: CAITGGVQETQYF
CDR3 DNA: TGTGCCATAACTGGGGGAGTCCAAGAGACCCAGTACTTC

V gene: TRBV6-5
D gene: -
J gene: TRBJ2-1
clone size: -
CDR3 protein: CASSYSAQSMHNEQFF
CDR3 DNA: TGTGCCAGCAGTTACTCTGCGCAAAGTATGCACAATGAGCAGTTCTTC

V gene: TRBV29-1
D gene: -
J gene: TRBJ2-1
clone size: few
CDR3 protein: CSAEVVAGADNEQFF
CDR3 DNA: TGCAGCGCTGAGGTGGTGGCGGGGGCCGACAATGAGCAGTTCTTC

V gene: TRBV2
D gene: TRBD2
J gene: TRBJ2-2
clone size: once
CDR3 protein: CASTTSGVPGELFF
CDR3 DNA: TGTGCCAGCACCACTAGCGGGGTACCCGGGGAGCTGTTTTTT

V gene: TRBV29-1
D gene: TRBD1
J gene: TRBJ1-1
clone size: -
CDR3 protein: CSVDRTGRAFF
CDR3 DNA: TGCAGCGTCGACCGGACAGGGAGAGCTTTCTTT

V gene: TRBV15
D gene: TRBD1
J gene: TRBJ2-7
clone size: -
CDR3 protein: CATSRAGQGYEQYF
CDR3 DNA: TGTGCCACCAGCAGAGCCGGACAGGGTTACGAGCAGTACTTC

V gene: TRBV13
D gene: -
J gene: TRBJ2-7
clone size: -
CDR3 protein: CASSLRGSYEQYF
CDR3 DNA: TGTGCCAGCAGCTTAAGGGGCTCCTACGAGCAGTACTTC

V gene: TRBV27
D gene: -
J gene: TRBJ1-2
clone size: -
CDR3 protein: CASSPRVGVYGYTF
CDR3 DNA: TGTGCCAGCAGTCCCAGGGTGGGGGTCTATGGCTACACCTTC

V gene: TRBV7-9
D gene: -
J gene: TRBJ1-1
clone size: -
CDR3 protein: CASSLGRETEAFF
CDR3 DNA: TGTGCCAGCAGCTTAGGTCGGGAGACTGAAGCTTTCTTT

V gene: TRBV19
D gene: -
J gene: TRBJ1-5
clone size: -
CDR3 protein: CASSTYAGDSNQPQHF
CDR3 DNA: TGTGCCAGTAGCACCTACGCCGGCGATAGCAATCAGCCCCAGCATTTT

V gene: TRBV19
D gene: TRBD1
J gene: TRBJ1-5
clone size: -
CDR3 protein: CASTRHFPGQGNQPQHF
CDR3 DNA: TGTGCCAGTACCCGTCACTTCCCGGGACAGGGGAATCAGCCCCAGCATTTT

V gene: TRBV7-2
D gene: -
J gene: TRBJ2-3
clone size: few
CDR3 protein: CASSLHKGSYTDTQYF
CDR3 DNA: TGTGCCAGCAGCTTACACAAGGGCTCGTACACAGATACGCAGTATTTT

V gene: TRBV6-5
D gene: -
J gene: TRBJ2-1
clone size: -
CDR3 protein: CASSYSSGIYNEQFF
CDR3 DNA: TGTGCCAGCAGTTACTCGTCCGGGATCTACAATGAGCAGTTCTTC

V gene: TRBV4-3
D gene: -
J gene: TRBJ1-1
clone size: -
CDR3 protein: CASSQDHPGNTEAFF
CDR3 DNA: TGCGCCAGCAGCCAAGATCATCCAGGGAACACTGAAGCTTTCTTT

V gene: TRBV29-1
D gene: TRBD1
J gene: TRBJ1-2
clone size: -
CDR3 protein: CSVWEAGGVDGYTF
CDR3 DNA: TGCAGCGTTTGGGAAGCAGGGGGCGTAGATGGCTACACCTTC

V gene: TRBV29-1
D gene: TRBD1
J gene: TRBJ1-2
clone size: few
CDR3 protein: CSVPTGQGNYGYTF
CDR3 DNA: TGCAGCGTCCCTACGGGACAGGGGAACTATGGCTACACCTTC

V gene: TRBV7-8
D gene: -
J gene: TRBJ1-5
clone size: few
CDR3 protein: CASSLGQGNQPQHF
CDR3 DNA: TGTGCCAGCAGCTTAGGGCAGGGCAATCAGCCCCAGCATTTT

V gene: TRBV6-6
D gene: -
J gene: TRBJ2-5
clone size: few
CDR3 protein: CASSYLGTQYF
CDR3 DNA: TGTGCCAGCAGTTACTTGGGTACCCAGTACTTC